This is a list of T cell receptor beta chains from one sample in a study of control samples from healthy donors and cancer patients. The assay was immunoSEQ multiplex PCR, and TCRdb's table has in-frame clones only and misses some. The profile covers fewer than 70,000 clones, with roughly 87% appearing a single time and over 11% taken by the ten largest. Sequenced: PBMCs. The receptors shown here come from a man in his sixties with head and neck cancer. Both conserved end residues are part of each CDR3. D genes are given only for firm matches. Not every row has a clone size; where given, it reads once, few, many or a size class.

NA	NA	TRBV7-9	TRBJ2-7	TGTGCCAGCAGCTTCGTCGGGGAAGCGACCTACGAGCAGTACTTC	CASSFVGEATYEQYF
NA	NA	TRBV6-6	TRBJ1-6	TGTGCCAGCAGTTATCGTCAAGCAGGGTATAATTCACCCCTCCACTTT	CASSYRQAGYNSPLHF
NA	NA	TRBV7-8	TRBJ1-5	TGTGCCAGCAGCTTAGCGGCCGGGCGGGATCAGCCCCAGCATTTT	CASSLAAGRDQPQHF
NA	NA	TRBV28	TRBJ1-4	TGTGCCAGCAGTTTATTTGCCGGACGGGGTGAAAAACTGTTTTTT	CASSLFAGRGEKLFF
NA	NA	TRBV6-2/TRBV6-3	TRBJ2-7	TGTGCCAGCAGTTCAAGACAGGTTTACGAGCAGTACTTC	CASSSRQVYEQYF
NA	NA	TRBV4-1	TRBJ1-6	TGCGCCAGCAGCCAAGCCTACCAAGTGACAGGCCGGCATTCACCCCTCCACTTT	CASSQAYQVTGRHSPLHF
NA	few	TRBV30	TRBJ1-5	TGTGCCTGGAGTGTACGCGATAATCAGCCCCAGCATTTT	CAWSVRDNQPQHF
NA	once	TRBV21-1	TRBJ1-1	TGTGCCAGCAGCAAAGCCCGGACAGAGAAGAACACTGAAGCTTTCTTT	CASSKARTEKNTEAFF
NA	NA	TRBV19	TRBJ1-2	TGTGCCAGTAGTATACAGAATCCTTTTACTAACTATGGCTACACCTTC	CASSIQNPFTNYGYTF
NA	few	TRBV7-2	TRBJ2-5	TGTGCCAGCAGCTTAGGTCAGGGTTGGGAGACCCAGTACTTC	CASSLGQGWETQYF
TRBD1	NA	TRBV18	TRBJ2-7	TGTGCCAGCTCGGAGTCGACAGGGCTGATCGAGCAGTACTTC	CASSESTGLIEQYF
TRBD2	NA	TRBV3-1/TRBV3-2	TRBJ2-7	TGTGCCAGCAGCCTGTCGGGACTAGCGGGCCGTAGCTCCTACGAGCAGTACTTC	CASSLSGLAGRSSYEQYF
NA	NA	TRBV30	TRBJ1-5	TGTGCCTGGAACAGGACCCCCAATCAGCCCCAGCATTTT	CAWNRTPNQPQHF
NA	NA	TRBV19	TRBJ1-5	TGTGCCAGTAGTATGTACTCGGCCGGTAGCAATCAGCCCCAGCATTTT	CASSMYSAGSNQPQHF
TRBD1	NA	TRBV2	TRBJ2-3	TGTGCCAGCAGAGAGACAGGGACCCCCGGTAATACGCAGTATTTT	CASRETGTPGNTQYF
TRBD1	NA	TRBV6-6	TRBJ2-2	TGTGCCAGCAGTTCCCGAAGGGACAGTAACACCGGGGAGCTGTTTTTT	CASSSRRDSNTGELFF
NA	NA	TRBV11-2	TRBJ2-2	TGTGCCAGCAGCTCCCAGGGGAACACCGGGGAGCTGTTTTTT	CASSSQGNTGELFF
NA	NA	TRBV5-5	TRBJ1-6	TGTGCCAGCAGCTTGGAGGTGCGGGTTTCACCCCTCCACTTT	CASSLEVRVSPLHF
NA	NA	TRBV18	TRBJ2-6	TGTGCCAGCTCCCTGTCCCTCTCTGGGGCCAACGTCCTGACTTTC	CASSLSLSGANVLTF
NA	NA	TRBV7-2	TRBJ2-7	TGTGCCAGCAGCTTGAAGCAGGAGTACTACGAGCAGTACTTC	CASSLKQEYYEQYF
TRBD1	NA	TRBV5-1	TRBJ2-6	TGCGCCAGCAGCTGGAACCGTCAAGGGGGCGGACTCTCTGGGGCCAACGTCCTGACTTTC	CASSWNRQGGGLSGANVLTF
NA	NA	TRBV27	TRBJ1-1	TGTGCCGGCAGTTTTTTAGGTGTCCATTGGGCTTTCTTT	CAGSFLGVHWAFF
NA	NA	TRBV28	TRBJ1-2	TGTGCCAGCACCAAAACAGGCCCTCGGGATGGCTACACCTTC	CASTKTGPRDGYTF
NA	NA	TRBV7-9	TRBJ1-3	TGTGCCAGCAGCTCCGTCCTCTCTGGAAACACCATATATTTT	CASSSVLSGNTIYF
TRBD2	NA	TRBV5-1	TRBJ2-5	TGCGCCAGCAGCTTCGCTAGCGGGGGGGCGGAGACCCAGTACTTC	CASSFASGGAETQYF
TRBD2	NA	TRBV27	TRBJ2-7	TGTGCCAGCAGTCGTCCGACTAGCGGGAGCTCCTACGAGCAGTACTTC	CASSRPTSGSSYEQYF
NA	few	TRBV9	TRBJ1-3	TGTGCCAGCAGCGTAAGGGGGGCCGTTGGAAACACCATATATTTT	CASSVRGAVGNTIYF
NA	NA	TRBV2	TRBJ1-4	TGTGCCAGCAACTACAGGGACGGTGGAAAACTGTTTTTT	CASNYRDGGKLFF
TRBD1	few	TRBV19	TRBJ1-6	TGTGCCAGTAGTGGGAACAGGGGCTCACCCCTCCACTTT	CASSGNRGSPLHF
TRBD2	NA	TRBV4-2	TRBJ2-1	TGTGCCAGCAGCCAAGAGGGTAGCGGGGGTATGGGAGCTGAGCAGTTCTTC	CASSQEGSGGMGAEQFF
NA	NA	TRBV28	TRBJ1-5	TGTGCCAGCAGTTTACGGGGGACAAACTTAGGTCAGCCCCAGCATTTT	CASSLRGTNLGQPQHF
TRBD2	NA	TRBV27	TRBJ2-7	TGTGCCAGCAGTTTTTCGGGACTAGCGAACGAGCAGTACTTC	CASSFSGLANEQYF
TRBD2	NA	TRBV28	TRBJ2-2	TGTGCCAGCAGTTTTTCCAGCGGGAGGTACGGGGAGCTGTTTTTT	CASSFSSGRYGELFF
NA	NA	TRBV28	TRBJ1-2	TGTGCCAGCTTTCCGGGACAAGCTAACTATGGCTACACCTTC	CASFPGQANYGYTF
TRBD2	NA	TRBV4-3	TRBJ2-1	TGCGCCAGCAGCCAAGAATGGCGAGCGGGGGGGCTCAATGAGCAGTTCTTC	CASSQEWRAGGLNEQFF
TRBD2	NA	TRBV5-1	TRBJ2-3	TGCGCCAGCAGCCTGGCTAGCGGGAATAAACTTTTT	CASSLASGNKLF
NA	NA	TRBV7-9	TRBJ1-5	TGTGCCAGCAGCTTAGATAGGGGGATAGAATATAGCAATCAGCCCCAGCATTTT	CASSLDRGIEYSNQPQHF
TRBD1	NA	TRBV27	TRBJ2-1	TGTGCCAGCAGTTTATCAAGGGGGACAGCAGACCAATTGGGGTTCTTC	CASSLSRGTADQLGFF
NA	NA	TRBV7-3	TRBJ1-6	TGTGCCAGCAGCCGCATCCTAAATTCACCCCTCCACTTT	CASSRILNSPLHF
TRBD1	NA	TRBV15	TRBJ1-3	TGTGCCACCAGCAGGGAAGATGGACAGGGGAGAAACACCATATATTTT	CATSREDGQGRNTIYF